What follows are 30 T cell receptor beta chains derived from one specimen sequenced in a study of blood T cell repertoires in COVID-19. Only in-frame clones appear in the TCRdb table, and some are missing; sequencing was by immunoSEQ multiplex PCR. Among about 70,000 clones listed, roughly nine tenths were seen once. The sample consisted of peripheral blood. The receptor set was obtained from a middle-aged man with acute or convalescent COVID-19.

The chain employs TRBV27 and TRBJ1-4; D ambiguous. The CDR3 spans 13 residues. CDR1 MNHEY and CDR2 SMNVEV come from the germline V gene (reference sequence). The V end lost 5 bases, the J end lost 0 bases, and 4 bases lay between the germline ends. The CDR3 DNA reads as TGTGCCAGCAGTCGGGCAACTAATGAAAAACTGTTTTTT. It encodes CASSRATNEKLFF. The full variable domain, its missing parts supplied by reference TRBV27 and TRBJ1-4, is EAQVTQNPRYLITVTGKKLTVTCSQNMNHEYMSWYRQDPGLGLRQIYYSMNVEVTDKGDVPEGYKVSRKEKRNFPLILESPSPNQTSLYFCASSRATNEKLFFGSGTQLSVL.

This chain connects TRBV28 to TRBJ1-1; D unclear. CDR3 length: 17 amino acids. CDR1 and CDR2 (germline): MDHEN, SYDVKM. Deletions cut 6 bases from V and 0 bases from J, with 20 bases between. CDR3 bases: TGTGCCAGCAGCCCTTCCAGGATCAACTTCATGAACACTGAAGCTTTCTTT. Translating it yields CASSPSRINFMNTEAFF.

J is TRBJ1-3 and V is TRBV21-1; TRBD1, the table's D call, was not compared with the DNA. TRBV21-1 is annotated as a pseudogene. The CDR3 sequence is 15 residues long. This CDR3 is CASSKVAHRRNTIYF. In DNA, the CDR3 is TGTGCCAGCAGCAAAGTGGCACACCGAAGAAACACCATATATTTT.

The chain employs TRBV27 and TRBJ1-2, with a possible D match to TRBD1 (5 bases). The germline CDR1 and CDR2 sequences are MNHEY and SMNVEV (reference sequence). Trimming shortened V by 4 bases and J by 2 bases, and 11 bases separated the two germline ends. The CDR3 is 14 residues long. CDR3: CASSSSGGNYGYTF. CDR3 bases: TGTGCCAGCAGTTCCTCGGGGGGGAACTATGGCTACACCTTC.

The chain is built from TRBV6-5 and TRBJ1-1; 8 nucleotides agree with TRBD1. The CDR3 contains 15 residues. From germline, CDR1 is MNHEY and CDR2 SVGAGI. Trimming took 4 bases from V and 8 from J; bases not matched to a gene: 12. CDR3 nucleotides: TGTGCCAGCAGTTCCCCCGGGACAGGAGCATCGGAAGCTTTCTTT. It translates to CASSSPGTGASEAFF.

The chain couples TRBV6-5 to TRBJ2-7; 7 bases match TRBD1. In germline, CDR1 is MNHEY, CDR2 SVGAGI. V lost 6 bases and J lost 5; bases outside the gene matches: 13. The CDR3 totals 15 residues. The CDR3 DNA follows: TGTGCCAGCAGGGGGTCGGCAGGGGGTGACCACGAGCAGTACTTC. Residues: CASRGSAGGDHEQYF.

The chain uses TRBV24-1 and TRBJ2-5, with D maybe TRBD1 (5 bases). The CDR3 sequence is 14 residues long. The V end lost 2 bases, the J end lost 3 bases, and 9 bases lay between the germline ends. In germline, CDR1 is KGHDR, CDR2 SFDVKD. CDR3 nucleotide sequence: TGTGCCACCAGTGATTCGGTCAGGGAAGAGACCCAGTACTTC. It is translated as CATSDSVREETQYF.

This chain links TRBV24-1 with TRBJ2-4, with a possible D match to TRBD2 (6 bases). Trimming left V 7 bases short and J 9 bases short, with 24 bases between. The CDR3 is 16 amino acids. Germline V gene sequence: CDR1 KGHDR, CDR2 SFDVKD. In DNA, the CDR3 is TGTGCCACCAGCCCCCCGGCGGGACCCCATGGAGGCATTCAGTACTTC. It encodes CATSPPAGPHGGIQYF.

The genes are TRBV28 and TRBJ2-4; 12 nucleotides align to TRBD2. The CDR3 is 19 amino acids. The germline V gene encodes CDR1 MDHEN and CDR2 SYDVKM. V dropped 4 bases and J dropped 3; count of bases not matched to a gene: 13. In nucleotides, the CDR3 is TGTGCCAGCAGTTCTCTAGCGGGAGGGGGGGCTTTAAGCAAAAACATTCAGTACTTC. Encoded protein: CASSSLAGGGALSKNIQYF.

The chain carries TRBV2 and TRBJ2-7; 10 bases line up with TRBD2. The CDR3 has 15 residues. Per the germline V gene, CDR1 is SNHLY and CDR2 is FYNNEI. V gave up 1 base and J gave up 2 bases; unmatched junction bases: 2. CDR3 in DNA: TGTGCCAGCAGTGAAGGAGCGGGAGGGGCCTACGAGCAGTACTTC. Its translation: CASSEGAGGAYEQYF.

The chain links TRBV28 to TRBJ1-2; 8 positions match TRBD1. The germline V gene encodes CDR1 MDHEN and CDR2 SYDVKM. Trimming at V came to 8 bases and at J to 4 bases, leaving 9 bases not matched to a gene. The CDR3 contains 14 residues. The CDR3 sequence: CASSRTGTVYGYTF. The CDR3 DNA follows: TGTGCCAGCTCGAGGACAGGGACTGTCTATGGCTACACCTTC.

This rearrangement joins TRBV6-5 to TRBJ1-2; D is ambiguous. The V gene's germline CDR1 is MNHEY and CDR2 SVGAGI. Trimming pared 2 bases from V and 0 bases from J, leaving 7 bases between. The CDR3 is 14 amino acids. The CDR3 protein is CASSYAVANYGYTF. The CDR3 DNA is TGTGCCAGCAGTTACGCGGTGGCTAACTATGGCTACACCTTC.

CDR3 protein: CSVEDGAKVRNEQFF. The DNA of the CDR3 is TGCAGCGTTGAAGATGGGGCCAAGGTCCGCAATGAGCAGTTCTTC. The chain links TRBV29-1 to TRBJ2-1; a weak D match, TRBD1 (5 bases). Germline CDR1 SQVTM, CDR2 ANQGSEA. With 0 bases removed from V and 6 bases from J, the gap between germline ends came to 15 bases. The CDR3 is made up of 15 amino acids.

The table lists this clone with a count of one. The chain employs TRBV19 and TRBJ1-3; tentative D call: TRBD1 (6 bases). V lost 7 bases to trimming and J lost 4 bases, with 14 bases between them. CDR1 LNHDA and CDR2 SQIVND come from the germline V gene (reference sequence). The CDR3 is 14 residues long. CDR3 protein: CASTLTGRGNTIYF. In nucleotides, the CDR3 is TGTGCCAGTACTCTGACAGGTCGCGGAAACACCATATATTTT.

The chain links TRBV29-1 to TRBJ1-2, with 12 bases lining up with TRBD1. Germline V gene lookup returns CDR1 SQVTM and CDR2 ANQGSEA. This CDR3 has 13 amino acids. The V gene end was trimmed by 6 bases and the J gene end by 4 bases; junction bases not matched to a gene: 3. CDR3 DNA: TGCAGCGTAGGGACAGGGGGCGGCTATGGCTACACCTTC. This codes for CSVGTGGGYGYTF.

As DNA, the CDR3 is TGCGCCAGCAGCTTGGCGACCAGGGAAGGGTCACCCCTCCACTTT. Protein sequence: CASSLATREGSPLHF. The rearrangement joins TRBV5-1 to TRBJ1-6, with a possible D match to TRBD1 (5 bases). The V end lost 0 bases, the J end lost 10 bases, and 14 bases lay between the germline ends. The CDR3 consists of 15 residues. Germline V lookup: CDR1 SGHRS, CDR2 YFSETQ. Filled out from reference TRBV5-1 and TRBJ1-6, the complete variable domain reads KAGVTQTPRYLIKTRGQQVTLSCSPISGHRSVSWYQQTPGQGLQFLFEYFSETQRNKGNFPGRFSGRQFSNSRSEMNVSTLELGDSALYLCASSLATREGSPLHFGNGTRLTVT.

J is TRBJ2-1 and V is TRBV6-4; 10 bases are shared with TRBD2. CDR1 and CDR2 (germline): MRHNA, SNTAGT. Trimming took 5 bases from V and 5 from J; bases not matched to a gene: 6. The CDR3 extends over 15 amino acids. CDR3 DNA: TGTGCCAGCAGTCCGACTAGCGGGCCGAACAATGAGCAGTTCTTC. As protein: CASSPTSGPNNEQFF.

The chain combines TRBV27 with TRBJ1-6; tentatively, D is TRBD1 (6 bases). Germline-derived CDR1 and CDR2 are MNHEY and SMNVEV (reference sequence). V was cut by 6 bases and J by 8 bases, with 11 bases left in between. This CDR3 contains 13 residues. As DNA, the CDR3 is TGTGCCAGCAGACAGGGAGCCTATTCACCCCTCCACTTT. Translated: CASRQGAYSPLHF.

The chain joins TRBV24-1 to TRBJ2-1, with D perhaps TRBD1 (5 bases). Per the germline V gene, CDR1 is KGHDR and CDR2 is SFDVKD. The CDR3 loop spans 15 amino acids. V shed 0 bases and J shed 5 bases, with 10 bases lying between them. The CDR3 is CATSDLYWGNNEQFF. CDR3 DNA sequence: TGTGCCACCAGTGATTTGTACTGGGGCAACAATGAGCAGTTCTTC.

This rearrangement joins TRBV19 to TRBJ2-3, with D maybe TRBD2 (5 bases). The germline V gene encodes CDR1 LNHDA and CDR2 SQIVND (reference sequence). The ends were cut back, 3 bases at V and 4 bases at J, with 20 bases in the middle. CDR3 length: 17 amino acids. CDR3 sequence: CASSMGSDTHAADTQYF. For the CDR3, the DNA is TGTGCCAGTAGTATGGGGAGCGACACCCATGCGGCAGATACGCAGTATTTT.

The rearrangement joins TRBV11-2 to TRBJ2-7, with D perhaps TRBD1 (6 bases). CDR1 and CDR2 (germline): SGHAT, FQNNGV. The CDR3 loop spans 15 amino acids. V lost 1 base, J lost 4 bases, and 14 bases lay in between. CDR3 protein: CASSLVRGNIYEQYF. CDR3 coding DNA: TGTGCCAGCAGCTTAGTCAGGGGAAACATTTACGAGCAGTACTTC.

The V gene is TRBV20-1, the J gene TRBJ2-1; no firm D call. V shed 0 bases and J shed 8 bases, with 5 bases lying between them. Germline V lookup: CDR1 DFQATT, CDR2 SNEGSKA (reference sequence). The CDR3 is made up of 11 amino acids. In DNA form, the CDR3 reads TGCAGTGCTAGAGATAACTATGAGCAGTTCTTC. It codes for CSARDNYEQFF.

The chain joins TRBV2 to TRBJ1-2; 7 nucleotides align to TRBD1. This CDR3 region has 14 residues. Germline V gene sequence: CDR1 SNHLY, CDR2 FYNNEI. Trimming removed 9 bases from V and 2 bases from J; junction bases left unmatched: 9. The CDR3: CASTTGQMNYGYTF. The DNA of the CDR3 is TGTGCCAGTACGACGGGACAGATGAACTATGGCTACACCTTC.

The genes are TRBV6-2 or TRBV6-3 and TRBJ2-7, with D maybe TRBD1 (6 bases). The germline V and J ends were trimmed by 6 bases and 0 bases, with 18 bases remaining between them. CDR3 size: 16 residues. In germline, CDR1 is MNHEY, CDR2 SVGEGT. The CDR3 bases are TGTGCCAGCAGCCCCGCCCGGGACACCAGCTCCTACGAGCAGTACGTC. Residues: CASSPARDTSSYEQYV.

This clone was seen more than once but under ten times. The rearrangement joins TRBV7-2 to TRBJ1-6; the D gene is possibly TRBD1 (5 bases). V shed 5 bases and J shed 7 bases, with 12 bases lying between them. Germline CDR1 is SGHTA and CDR2 is FQGNSA. The CDR3 extends over 14 amino acids. The CDR3 is CASSPRGGNSPLHF. The CDR3 DNA follows: TGTGCCAGCAGCCCGCGGGGGGGGAATTCACCCCTCCACTTT.

The chain combines TRBV28 with TRBJ2-7, with a tentative D call TRBD1 (6 bases). CDR1 MDHEN and CDR2 SYDVKM come from the germline V gene. The germline V and J ends were trimmed by 6 bases and 2 bases, with 14 bases remaining between them. The CDR3 loop spans 14 amino acids. The CDR3 is CASRPQGGPYEQYF. The CDR3 region has the DNA TGTGCCAGCAGGCCACAAGGGGGACCCTACGAGCAGTACTTC.

This chain uses TRBV28 with TRBJ2-7; TRBD1 might be the D (5 bases). This CDR3 has 15 residues. Per germline, CDR1 MDHEN and CDR2 SYDVKM. V lost 2 bases and J lost 6, with 17 bases in between. As DNA, the CDR3 is TGTGCCAGCAGTTTACTTTCCACCCTGGGGCTCGAGCAGTACTTC. Translation gives CASSLLSTLGLEQYF.

V gene TRBV15 combines with J gene TRBJ1-2; TRBD1 might be the D (5 bases). The CDR3 sequence is 14 residues long. From germline, CDR1 is LNHNV and CDR2 YYDKDF (reference sequence). Between the trimmed V and J ends, which lost 3 bases and 4 bases, there was a span of 12 bases. The DNA for the CDR3 is TGTGCCACCAGCAGCGATCAAAGGGGCTATGGCTACACCTTC. Translating gives CATSSDQRGYGYTF.

The chain is built from TRBV27 and TRBJ2-7, with 9 nucleotides matching TRBD1. The CDR3 has 14 residues. V shed 5 bases, J shed 1 base, and the junction held 3 bases outside the gene matches. Germline CDR1 MNHEY, CDR2 SMNVEV (reference sequence). CDR3 coding DNA: TGTGCCAGCAGTAGGACAGGGGAGTCCTACGAGCAGTACTTC. Translating it yields CASSRTGESYEQYF.

This chain joins TRBV12-3 or TRBV12-4 and TRBJ1-2; the D is unclear. The CDR3 has 12 residues. V lost 5 bases, J lost 6 bases, and 10 bases lay in between. The CDR3 DNA reads as TGTGCCAGCAGTCCGCAGGAGGATGGCTACACCTTC. Its protein is CASSPQEDGYTF.